These 10 T cell receptor beta chains originate from one sample sequenced in a study of Graves' ophthalmopathy and Graves' hyperthyroidism. Beta-chain TCR CDR3 regions were amplified from RNA transcripts. Amplification began with first-round RT-PCR using HTBI primers, then second-round multiplex PCR was performed. TCRdb called the multiplex PCR reads again in MiXCR, with one record for every CDR3 protein. Of around 1.1 million distinct CDR3 sequences in the sample, less than 45% were seen once. The sample taken for sequencing was peripheral blood or thyroid tissue (not recorded which). Source of these receptors: an adult man with Graves' hyperthyroidism.

The chain uses TRBV7-2 and TRBJ2-5; possible D gene TRBD1, 6 bases. V shed 5 bases and J shed 4 bases, with 14 bases lying between them. The CDR3 extends over 14 amino acids. The V gene's germline CDR1 is SGHTA and CDR2 FQGNSA. The DNA for the CDR3 is TGTGCCAGCAGCGCCCGACAGGCGATAGAGACCCAGTACTTC. Protein sequence: CASSARQAIETQYF.

This clonotype was seen at least ten times. CDR3 protein: CASRSQANNQPQHF. The CDR3 bases are TGTGCCAGCAGGTCACAGGCCAATAATCAGCCCCAGCATTTT. This chain uses TRBV12-3 or TRBV12-4 with TRBJ1-5, with D possibly being TRBD1 (5 bases). There are 14 residues in the CDR3. Trimming shortened V by 6 bases and J by 4 bases, and 13 bases separated the two germline ends.

This clonotype occurred once. The chain carries TRBV10-2 and TRBJ1-5; D not certain. From germline, CDR1 is WSHSY and CDR2 SAAADI. The CDR3 consists of 13 residues. Trimming took 4 bases from V and 3 from J, leaving 7 bases between them. In nucleotides, the CDR3 is TGCGCCAGCAGTGGGACCCCCAATCAGCCCCAGCATTTT. This sequence encodes CASSGTPNQPQHF.

This chain connects TRBV10-3 to TRBJ1-5; D perhaps matches TRBD1 (5 bases). CDR3 length equals 17 residues. Germline lookup yields CDR1 ENHRY and CDR2 SYGVKD. Trimming removed 5 bases at V and 0 bases at J, with 17 bases between. CDR3 coding DNA: TGTGCCATCAGTCCCCGCGGGGCACTCTATAGCAATCAGCCCCAGCATTTT. It yields the protein CAISPRGALYSNQPQHF.

This clonotype was seen more than once but under ten times. The V gene is TRBV12-3 or TRBV12-4, the J gene TRBJ2-7; D is perhaps TRBD2 (6 bases). V was pared by 2 bases and J by 4 bases, with 15 bases between. This CDR3 has 15 residues. The CDR3 spells CASSLTQTSRYEQYF. The CDR3 DNA reads as TGTGCCAGCAGTTTAACCCAGACTAGTCGTTACGAGCAGTACTTC.

V gene TRBV10-3 combines with J gene TRBJ1-2, with TRBD1 matching over 8 bases. Losses at the gene ends were 2 bases for V and 8 bases for J; bases not matched to a gene: 1. The CDR3 runs to 12 residues. From germline, CDR1 is ENHRY and CDR2 SYGVKD. This chain's CDR3 is CAISEDRGGYTF. CDR3 in DNA: TGTGCCATCAGTGAGGACAGGGGCGGCTACACCTTC.

The chain combines TRBV20-1 with TRBJ2-2; 7 positions agree with TRBD2. Germline assignment: CDR1 DFQATT and CDR2 SNEGSKA (reference sequence). The CDR3 has 15 amino acids. V dropped 6 bases and J dropped 7; count of bases not matched to a gene: 14. The CDR3 DNA reads TGCAGTGCCCAAGTCCCCGGGAGGAGTAACGGGGAGCTGTTTTTT. Translated, it gives CSAQVPGRSNGELFF.

This clonotype appeared a few times. The chain employs TRBV7-8 and TRBJ1-5, with 7 nucleotides matching TRBD1. J was trimmed by 7 bases and V by 5 bases; bases with no gene match: 8. The CDR3 loop spans 14 amino acids. CDR1 and CDR2 (germline): SGHVS, FQNEAQ. CDR3 amino acids: CASSEDRVLQPQHF. CDR3 nucleotides: TGTGCCAGCAGCGAAGACAGGGTGCTGCAGCCCCAGCATTTT. The full variable domain, rest sourced from reference TRBV7-8 and TRBJ1-5, is GAGVSQSPRYKVAKRGQDVALRCDPISGHVSLFWYQQALGQGPEFLTYFQNEAQLDKSGLPSDRFFAERPEGSVSTLKIQRTQQEDSAVYLCASSEDRVLQPQHFGDGTRLSIL.

This clonotype was observed a handful of times. The V and J genes are TRBV6-2 or TRBV6-3 and TRBJ1-5, with D perhaps TRBD1 (5 bases). Germline loops: CDR1 MNHEY, CDR2 SVGEGT. Trimming pared 7 bases from V and 0 bases from J, leaving 16 bases between. This CDR3 is 16 amino acids long. As DNA, the CDR3 is TGTGCCAGCACCAACGGCAGGGAGTATAGCAATCAGCCCCAGCATTTT. This gives the protein CASTNGREYSNQPQHF.

In nucleotides, the CDR3 is TGTGCCAGCAGCCAATCTTCCAACCCCCCAAACACCATATATTTT. This encodes CASSQSSNPPNTIYF. This sequence joins TRBV11-2 and TRBJ1-3; D is unclear. The V gene lost 5 bases and the J gene lost 6 bases, with 17 bases spanning the gap. This CDR3 comprises 15 residues. In germline, CDR1 is SGHAT, CDR2 FQNNGV.